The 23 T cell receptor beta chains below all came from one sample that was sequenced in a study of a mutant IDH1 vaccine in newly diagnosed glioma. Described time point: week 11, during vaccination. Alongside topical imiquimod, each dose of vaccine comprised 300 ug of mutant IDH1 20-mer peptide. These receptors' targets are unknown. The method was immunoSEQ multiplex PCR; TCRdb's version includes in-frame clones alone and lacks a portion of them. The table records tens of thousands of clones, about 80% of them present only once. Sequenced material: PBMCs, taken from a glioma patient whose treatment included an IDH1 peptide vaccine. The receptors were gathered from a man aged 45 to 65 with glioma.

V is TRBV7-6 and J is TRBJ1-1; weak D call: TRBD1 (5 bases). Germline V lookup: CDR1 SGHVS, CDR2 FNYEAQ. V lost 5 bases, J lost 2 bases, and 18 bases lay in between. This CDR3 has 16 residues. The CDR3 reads CASSPGNLRANTEAFF. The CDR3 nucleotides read TGTGCCAGCAGCCCAGGGAATCTTCGGGCTAACACTGAAGCTTTCTTT.

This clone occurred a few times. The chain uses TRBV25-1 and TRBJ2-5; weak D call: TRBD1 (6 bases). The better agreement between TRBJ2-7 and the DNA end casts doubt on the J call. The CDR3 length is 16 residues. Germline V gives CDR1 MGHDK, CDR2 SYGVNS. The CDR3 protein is CASSEHPRTAHYEQYF. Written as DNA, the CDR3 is TGTGCCAGCAGTGAACACCCTAGGACAGCCCACTACGAGCAGTACTTC.

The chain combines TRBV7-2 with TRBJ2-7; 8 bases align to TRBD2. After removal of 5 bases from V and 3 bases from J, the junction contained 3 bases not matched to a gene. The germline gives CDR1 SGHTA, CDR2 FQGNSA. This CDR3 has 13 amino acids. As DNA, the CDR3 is TGTGCCAGCAGCCTGGGACTAGACTACGAGCAGTACTTC. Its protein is CASSLGLDYEQYF.

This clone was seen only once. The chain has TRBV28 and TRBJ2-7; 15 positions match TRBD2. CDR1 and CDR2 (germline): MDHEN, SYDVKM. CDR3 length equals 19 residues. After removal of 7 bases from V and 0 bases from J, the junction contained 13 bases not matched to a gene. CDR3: CASTLSGGLAGGPSYEQYF. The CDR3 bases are TGTGCCAGCACCTTATCAGGGGGACTAGCGGGAGGTCCCTCCTACGAGCAGTACTTC.

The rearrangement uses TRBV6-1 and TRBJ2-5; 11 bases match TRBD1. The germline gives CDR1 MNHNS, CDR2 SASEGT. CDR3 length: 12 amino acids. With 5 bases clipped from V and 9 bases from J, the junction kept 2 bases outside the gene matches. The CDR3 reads CASSWDRGAQYF. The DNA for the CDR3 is TGTGCCAGCAGTTGGGACAGGGGGGCCCAGTACTTC.

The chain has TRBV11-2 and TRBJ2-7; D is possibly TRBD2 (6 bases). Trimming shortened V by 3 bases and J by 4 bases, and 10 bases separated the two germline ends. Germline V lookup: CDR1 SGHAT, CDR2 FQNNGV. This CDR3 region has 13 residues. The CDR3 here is CASSFGGNYEQYF. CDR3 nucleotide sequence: TGTGCCAGCAGCTTTGGCGGGAATTACGAGCAGTACTTC. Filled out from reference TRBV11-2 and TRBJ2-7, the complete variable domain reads EAGVAQSPRYKIIEKRQSVAFWCNPISGHATLYWYQQILGQGPKLLIQFQNNGVVDDSQLPKDRFSAERLKGVDSTLKIQPAKLEDSAVYLCASSFGGNYEQYFGPGTRLTVT.

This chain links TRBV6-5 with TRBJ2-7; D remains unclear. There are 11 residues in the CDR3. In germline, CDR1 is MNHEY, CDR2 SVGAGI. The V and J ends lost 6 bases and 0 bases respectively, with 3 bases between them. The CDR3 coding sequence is TGTGCCAGCAGAAACTCCTACGAGCAGTACTTC. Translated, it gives CASRNSYEQYF.

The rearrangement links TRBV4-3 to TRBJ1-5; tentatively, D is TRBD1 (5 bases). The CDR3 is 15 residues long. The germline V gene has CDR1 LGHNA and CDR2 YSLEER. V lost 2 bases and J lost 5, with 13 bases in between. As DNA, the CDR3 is TGCGCCAGCAGCCAATGGCAGGGATCGGATCAGCCCCAGCATTTT. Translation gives CASSQWQGSDQPQHF.

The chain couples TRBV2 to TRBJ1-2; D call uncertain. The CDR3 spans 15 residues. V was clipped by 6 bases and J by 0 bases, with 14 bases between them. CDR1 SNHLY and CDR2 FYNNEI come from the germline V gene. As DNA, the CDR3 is TGTGCCAGCAGGCGGCAGTACCGAACTAACTATGGCTACACCTTC. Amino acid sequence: CASRRQYRTNYGYTF.

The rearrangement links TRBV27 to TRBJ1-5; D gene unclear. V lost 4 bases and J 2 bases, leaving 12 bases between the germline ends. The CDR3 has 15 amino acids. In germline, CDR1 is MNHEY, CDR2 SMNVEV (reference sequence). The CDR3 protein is CASSYDGLGNQPQHF. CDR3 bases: TGTGCCAGCAGTTATGATGGGCTGGGCAATCAGCCCCAGCATTTT.

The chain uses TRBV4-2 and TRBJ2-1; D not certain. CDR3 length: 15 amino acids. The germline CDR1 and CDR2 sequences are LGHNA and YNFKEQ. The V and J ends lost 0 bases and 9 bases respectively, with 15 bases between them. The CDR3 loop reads CASSQDIQSEFEQFF. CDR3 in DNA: TGTGCCAGCAGCCAAGATATCCAGTCCGAATTTGAGCAGTTCTTC.

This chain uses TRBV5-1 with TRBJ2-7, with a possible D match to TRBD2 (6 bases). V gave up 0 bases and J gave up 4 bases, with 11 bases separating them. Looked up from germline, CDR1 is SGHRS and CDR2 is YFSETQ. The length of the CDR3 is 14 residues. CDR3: CASSLGGRTYEQYF. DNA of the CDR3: TGCGCCAGCAGCTTGGGAGGGAGGACTTACGAGCAGTACTTC.

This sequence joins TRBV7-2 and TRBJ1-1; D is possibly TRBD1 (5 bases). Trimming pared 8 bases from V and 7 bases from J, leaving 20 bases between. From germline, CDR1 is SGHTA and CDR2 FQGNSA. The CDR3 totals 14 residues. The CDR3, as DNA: TGTGCCAGCTACGCCTCTTGGGGGTTAAGTGAAGCTTTCTTT. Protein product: CASYASWGLSEAFF.

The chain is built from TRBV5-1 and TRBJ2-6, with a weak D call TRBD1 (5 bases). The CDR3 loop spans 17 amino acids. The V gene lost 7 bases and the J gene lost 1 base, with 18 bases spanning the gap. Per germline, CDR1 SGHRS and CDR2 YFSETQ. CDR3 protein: CASDFTPGLSGANVLTF. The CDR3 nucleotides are TGCGCCAGCGACTTTACTCCAGGGTTATCTGGGGCCAACGTCCTGACTTTC.

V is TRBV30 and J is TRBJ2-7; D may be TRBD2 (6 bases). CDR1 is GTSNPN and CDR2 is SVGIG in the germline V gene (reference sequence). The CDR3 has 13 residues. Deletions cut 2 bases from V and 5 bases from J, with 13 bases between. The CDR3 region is CAWSSGVGNEQYF. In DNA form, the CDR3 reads TGTGCCTGGAGTTCGGGGGTCGGGAACGAGCAGTACTTC. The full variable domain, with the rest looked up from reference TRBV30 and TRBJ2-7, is SQTIHQWPATLVQPVGSPLSLECTVEGTSNPNLYWYRQAAGRGLQLLFYSVGIGQISSEVPQNLSASRPQDRQFILSSKKLLLSDSGFYLCAWSSGVGNEQYFGPGTRLTVT.

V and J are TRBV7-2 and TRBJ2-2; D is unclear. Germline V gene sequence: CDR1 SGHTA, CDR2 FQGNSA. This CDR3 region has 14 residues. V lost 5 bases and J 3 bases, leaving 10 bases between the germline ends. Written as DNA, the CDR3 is TGTGCCAGCAGCCCCGACAAGGACACCGGGGAGCTGTTTTTT. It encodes CASSPDKDTGELFF.

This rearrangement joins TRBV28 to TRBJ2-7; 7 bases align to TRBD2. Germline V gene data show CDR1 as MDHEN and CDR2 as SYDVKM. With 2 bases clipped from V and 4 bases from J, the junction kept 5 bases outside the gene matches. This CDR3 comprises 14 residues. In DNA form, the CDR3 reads TGTGCCAGCAGTTTAAGACTAGCCCCTTACGAGCAGTACTTC. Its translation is CASSLRLAPYEQYF.

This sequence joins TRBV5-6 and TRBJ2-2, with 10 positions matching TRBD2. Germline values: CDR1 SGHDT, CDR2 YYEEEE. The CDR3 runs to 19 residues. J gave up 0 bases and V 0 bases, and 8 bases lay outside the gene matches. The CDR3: CASSLDLAGDLANTGELFF. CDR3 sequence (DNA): TGTGCCAGCAGCTTGGATCTAGCGGGAGACCTCGCGAACACCGGGGAGCTGTTTTTT.

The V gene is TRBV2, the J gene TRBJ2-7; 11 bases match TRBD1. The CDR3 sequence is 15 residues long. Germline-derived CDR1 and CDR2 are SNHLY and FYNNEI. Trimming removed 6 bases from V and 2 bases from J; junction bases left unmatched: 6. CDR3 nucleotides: TGTGCCAGCAGGGGGAGGGACAGGGGGACCTACGAGCAGTACTTC. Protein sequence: CASRGRDRGTYEQYF.

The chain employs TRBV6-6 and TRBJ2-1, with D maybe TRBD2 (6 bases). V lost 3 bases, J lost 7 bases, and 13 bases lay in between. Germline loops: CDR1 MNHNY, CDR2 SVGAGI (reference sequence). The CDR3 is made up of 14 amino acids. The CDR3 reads CASSYPGERNEQFF. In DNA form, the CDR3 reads TGTGCCAGCAGTTATCCGGGGGAGAGAAATGAGCAGTTCTTC.

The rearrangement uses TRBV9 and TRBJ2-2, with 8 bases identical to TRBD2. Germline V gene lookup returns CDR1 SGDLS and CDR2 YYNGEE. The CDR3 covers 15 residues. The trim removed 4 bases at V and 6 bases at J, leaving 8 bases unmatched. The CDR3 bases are TGTGCCAGCAGCCTCGGGAGGGGTCTCGCCGGGGAGCTGTTTTTT. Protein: CASSLGRGLAGELFF.

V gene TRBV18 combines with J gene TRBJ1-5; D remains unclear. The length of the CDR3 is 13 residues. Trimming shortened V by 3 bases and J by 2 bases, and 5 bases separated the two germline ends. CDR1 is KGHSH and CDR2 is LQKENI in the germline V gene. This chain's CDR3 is CASSPYGNQPQHF. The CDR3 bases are TGTGCCAGCTCACCCTATGGCAATCAGCCCCAGCATTTT.

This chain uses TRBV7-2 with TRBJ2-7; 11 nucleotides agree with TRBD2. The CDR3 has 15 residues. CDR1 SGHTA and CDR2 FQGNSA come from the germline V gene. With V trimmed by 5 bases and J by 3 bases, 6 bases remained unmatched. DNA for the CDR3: TGTGCCAGCAGCCTAACCGGGACTAGCGGCTACGAGCAGTACTTC. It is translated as CASSLTGTSGYEQYF. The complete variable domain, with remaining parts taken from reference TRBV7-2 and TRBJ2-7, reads GAGVSQSPSNKVTEKGKDVELRCDPISGHTALYWYRQSLGQGLEFLIYFQGNSAPDKSGLPSDRFSAERTGGSVSTLTIQRTQQEDSAVYLCASSLTGTSGYEQYFGPGTRLTVT.